This section outlines one T cell receptor (beta chain) sequence together with its context. Its antigen is unknown. One base away there is no much larger clone; base qualities are not given. The sample originates from a study of control samples from healthy donors and cancer patients (dated by TCRdb to the early 2020s). The CDR3 numbers 16 residues from cysteine through phenylalanine. Only the CDR3 portion is preserved as DNA: 48 bases, with reading frame beginning at the first base. CDR1 and CDR2 were assigned from the germline V gene as LGHNA and YNFKEQ. Trimming removed 3 bases from V and 6 bases from J; the gene matches leave 12 bases unexplained. Libraries were prepared through the immunoSEQ multiplex PCR assay. Here the immuneACCESS table is served through TCRdb, limited to in-frame sequences with V and J called. Missing clones are a known gap in these copies; in checked studies unresolved V genes cover under half, and the rest lacks a known reason. The sample table records around 55,000 clones; about 96% of these occur just once. Of the sample, less than 1.1% is held by the ten largest clones.

The V and J segments used are TRBV4-2 and TRBJ1-1; the central 8 bases match TRBD1. Sample: blood. The receptor comes from a woman between 18 and 30 years old in good health. In nucleotides, the sequence is TGTGCCAGCAGCCAGGAACCGGCAGGGGGCGCATCTGAAGCTTTCTTT. Translation gives CASSQEPAGGASEAFF.